The present TCR beta chain was sequenced within a study of T cell changes during pregnancy in multiple sclerosis. The germline V gene has CDR1 SGHRS and CDR2 YFSETQ. CDR3 length: 15 amino acids. V shed 0 bases and J 3 bases; nucleotides not matched to a gene: 3. Data came from immunoSEQ multiplex PCR; TCRdb stores just in-frame clones and leaves some out. The sample lists about 38,000 clones, 85% to 95% occurring once. This sequence was found in a female donor with multiple sclerosis, enrolled in a pregnancy study. This chain connects TRBV5-1 to TRBJ1-5; 7 nucleotides line up with TRBD1. The specimen was CD4+ T cells from peripheral blood mononuclear cells, collected in the second trimester of pregnancy. The CDR3 sequence: CASSLEGGYNQPQHF. The CDR3, as DNA: TGCGCCAGCAGCTTGGAAGGGGGCTACAATCAGCCCCAGCATTTT.